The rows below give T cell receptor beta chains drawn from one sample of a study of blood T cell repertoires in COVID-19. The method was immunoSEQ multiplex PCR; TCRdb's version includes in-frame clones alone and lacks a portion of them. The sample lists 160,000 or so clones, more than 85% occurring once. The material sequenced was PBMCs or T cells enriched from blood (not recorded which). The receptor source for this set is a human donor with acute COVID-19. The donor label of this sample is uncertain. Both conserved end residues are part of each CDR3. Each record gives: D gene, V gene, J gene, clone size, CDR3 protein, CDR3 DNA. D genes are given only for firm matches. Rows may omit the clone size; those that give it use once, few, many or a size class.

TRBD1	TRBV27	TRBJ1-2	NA	CATKANRQGHYGYTF	TGTGCCACCAAGGCGAACAGACAGGGACACTATGGCTACACCTTC
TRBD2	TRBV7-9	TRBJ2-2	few	CASSTHRGDTGELFF	TGTGCCAGCAGCACCCACCGGGGGGACACCGGGGAGCTGTTTTTT
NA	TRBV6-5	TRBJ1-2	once	CASSLRGGNGYTF	TGTGCCAGCAGTCTCCGGGGAGGGAATGGCTACACCTTC
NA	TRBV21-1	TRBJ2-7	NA	CASSMKGRDRGLYEQYF	TGTGCCAGCAGCATGAAGGGCCGGGACAGGGGCCTCTACGAGCAGTACTTC
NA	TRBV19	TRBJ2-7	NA	CASSMEGSSYEQYF	TGTGCCAGTAGTATGGAAGGGAGCTCCTACGAGCAGTACTTC
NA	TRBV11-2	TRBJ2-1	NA	CASSRLEITRRDEQFF	TGTGCCAGCAGCCGATTGGAAATCACGCGTCGGGATGAGCAGTTCTTC
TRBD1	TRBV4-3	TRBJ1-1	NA	CASSQDQGALSTEAFF	TGCGCCAGCAGCCAAGACCAGGGGGCGCTTAGCACTGAAGCTTTCTTT
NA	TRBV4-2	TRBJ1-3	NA	CASSQPPNTIYF	TGTGCCAGCAGCCAACCTCCTAACACCATATATTTT
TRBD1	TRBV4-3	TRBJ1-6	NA	CASSPYAARGYSPLHF	TGCGCCAGCAGCCCATATGCCGCCAGGGGGTATTCACCCCTCCACTTT
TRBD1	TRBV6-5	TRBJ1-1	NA	CASSLDRGNTEAFF	TGTGCCAGCAGCTTAGACAGGGGTAACACTGAAGCTTTCTTT
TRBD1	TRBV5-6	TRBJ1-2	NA	CASSLRQGQADTF	TGTGCCAGCAGCCTCCGACAGGGACAAGCGGACACCTTC
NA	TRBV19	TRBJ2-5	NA	CASGQPGLKETQYF	TGTGCCAGCGGGCAACCGGGACTGAAAGAGACCCAGTACTTC
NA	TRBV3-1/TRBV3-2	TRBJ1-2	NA	CASSPVGGGRIGYTF	TGTGCCAGCAGCCCAGTTGGCGGCGGCCGAATTGGCTACACCTTC
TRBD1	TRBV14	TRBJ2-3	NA	CASSRTGGTDTQYF	TGTGCCAGCAGCCGGACAGGGGGCACAGATACGCAGTATTTT
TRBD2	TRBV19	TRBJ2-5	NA	CASSRQRGGRETQYF	TGTGCCAGTAGTCGCCAGCGGGGGGGCAGGGAGACCCAGTACTTC
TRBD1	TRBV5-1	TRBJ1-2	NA	CASSISFRGLEGYTF	TGCGCCAGCAGCATAAGTTTCAGGGGGCTTGAAGGCTACACCTTC
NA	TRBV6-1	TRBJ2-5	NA	CASSEMRRQETQYF	TGTGCCAGCAGTGAAATGCGGAGACAAGAGACCCAGTACTTC
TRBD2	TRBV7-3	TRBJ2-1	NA	CASSRTSGAYNEQFF	TGTGCCAGCAGTCGCACTAGCGGGGCCTACAATGAGCAGTTCTTC
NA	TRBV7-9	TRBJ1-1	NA	CASSLGYRSDTEAFF	TGTGCCAGCAGCTTAGGATACAGGAGCGACACTGAAGCTTTCTTT
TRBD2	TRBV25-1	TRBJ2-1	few	CASRGSGGSGEQFF	TGTGCCAGCAGGGGTAGCGGGGGCTCAGGAGAGCAGTTCTTC
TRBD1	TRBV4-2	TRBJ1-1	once	CASSQDPGGNTEAFF	TGTGCCAGCAGCCAAGACCCAGGGGGGAACACTGAAGCTTTCTTT
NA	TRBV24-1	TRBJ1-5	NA	CATSDLSSNWPSQPQHF	TGTGCCACCAGTGATTTGAGTAGCAATTGGCCTAGTCAGCCCCAGCATTTT
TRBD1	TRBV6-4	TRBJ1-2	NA	CASSPKGAGSGYTF	TGTGCCAGCAGCCCAAAGGGGGCTGGAAGCGGCTACACCTTC
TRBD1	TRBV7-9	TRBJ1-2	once	CASSLENLGQGVGGYTF	TGTGCCAGCAGCTTAGAGAACCTTGGACAGGGGGTCGGTGGCTACACCTTC
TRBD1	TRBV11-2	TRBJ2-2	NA	CASSLARTGNTGELFF	TGTGCCAGCAGCTTAGCCCGGACAGGGAACACCGGGGAGCTGTTTTTT
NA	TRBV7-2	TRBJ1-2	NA	CASSPGTRANYGYTF	TGTGCCAGCAGCCCCGGGACAAGAGCTAACTATGGCTACACCTTC
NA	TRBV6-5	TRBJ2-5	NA	CASSYSKTGETQYF	TGTGCCAGCAGTTACTCGAAGACAGGAGAGACCCAGTACTTC